This TCR beta chain was identified during a study of blood T cell repertoires in COVID-19. At the level of the study: The cDNA or gDNA used as material had been derived from T cells, B-cell-depleted T cells, or PBMCs.

This CDR3 has 15 residues. Germline CDR1 is SNHLY and CDR2 is FYNNEI. V lost 1 base, J lost 5 bases, and 4 bases stayed unmatched. Under the authors' procedure: Amplification of reference gene primers provided the estimated nucleated cell counts. TCRdb's copy holds only in-frame clones and misses some; the assay was immunoSEQ multiplex PCR. V and J calls and clone size are copied from that table; D and trimming were computed from the DNA. The sample lists approximately 410,000 clones, about nine tenths seen once, with 1.4% in the top ten. The V gene is TRBV2, the J gene TRBJ2-5, with 10 positions matching TRBD2. Sequencing was performed on peripheral blood. The TCR sequence derives from a woman in her 30s with active or convalescent COVID-19. The CDR3 here is CASSEEREGLETQYF. The CDR3 bases are TGTGCCAGCAGTGAAGAGCGGGAGGGCCTGGAGACCCAGTACTTC.